This TCR beta chain derives from a study of shared clonotypes between healthy human individuals. V lost 4 bases and J lost 8, with 12 bases in between. CDR1 and CDR2 from the germline V gene are MNHEY and SMNVEV (reference sequence). The CDR3 spans 13 residues. Only in-frame clones appear in the TCRdb table, and some are missing; sequencing was by immunoSEQ multiplex PCR. The table lists over a million clones, approximately 98.5% of them singletons, with 0.3% to 0.45% in the top ten. The clonotype originates from a man aged 30 to 45 in good health. The sequencing sample was made of naive CD4+ T cells sorted from blood. Sample subset: CD45RA+ positively selected. This chain links TRBV27 with TRBJ2-1; D may be TRBD1 (6 bases). In nucleotides, the CDR3 is TGTGCCAGCAGTTACGGGGACAATCATGAGCAGTTCTTC. This encodes CASSYGDNHEQFF.